A selection of T cell receptor beta chains follows, all from one sample in a study of cytomegalovirus exposure and HLA in healthy donors. TCRdb keeps only in-frame clones here, not all; method: immunoSEQ multiplex PCR. This sample has some 150,000 clones, with about four fifths found just once. Material: PBMCs. The receptors derive from a man in his fifties or sixties in good health and CMV-seropositive. The CDR3 runs from the conserved cysteine through the conserved F or W. D genes are given only for firm matches. The listing skips clone size in some rows; elsewhere it reads once, few, many or a size class.

cdr3_nt | cdr3_aa | j_call | clone_size | cdr3_length | d_call | v_call
TGTGCCAGCAGCTTAGGTCGGGCAGGGGGCAGGTACAATGAGCAGTTCTTC | CASSLGRAGGRYNEQFF | TRBJ2-1 | NA | 17 | TRBD1 | TRBV7-8
TGTGCCAGCAGCGGACAGAGCACAGATACGCAGTATTTT | CASSGQSTDTQYF | TRBJ2-3 | NA | 13 | NA | TRBV6-4
TGTGCCAGCAGCTATCTGGGGACTAGCGGGGACAATGAGCAGTTCTTC | CASSYLGTSGDNEQFF | TRBJ2-1 | NA | 16 | TRBD2 | TRBV5-4
TGCGCCAGCAGCTTGGAAGGACTAGCGGGGGAGCAGTACTTC | CASSLEGLAGEQYF | TRBJ2-5 | NA | 14 | TRBD2 | TRBV5-1
TGTGCCAGCAGCTTACAATTTAACTATGGCTACACCTTC | CASSLQFNYGYTF | TRBJ1-2 | NA | 13 | NA | TRBV11-2
TGTGCCAGCACAACAGGGGGCAGGAATTCACCCCTCCACTTT | CASTTGGRNSPLHF | TRBJ1-6 | NA | 14 | TRBD1 | TRBV6-5
TGTGCCAGTAGTCCACGACAGGGGAGAGATACGCAGTATTTT | CASSPRQGRDTQYF | TRBJ2-3 | NA | 14 | TRBD1 | TRBV19
TGTGCCAGCAGCCCCCGACGGGGGGGCAATCAGCCCCAGCATTTT | CASSPRRGGNQPQHF | TRBJ1-5 | NA | 15 | NA | TRBV5-6
TGTGCCAGCAGTTACTCGATAAGGGGAGGGGACGAGCAGTACTTC | CASSYSIRGGDEQYF | TRBJ2-7 | NA | 15 | TRBD2 | TRBV6-5
TGCGCCAGCAGCTTCTTAGGACTAGCGGAGGCAGATACGCAGTATTTT | CASSFLGLAEADTQYF | TRBJ2-3 | NA | 16 | TRBD2 | TRBV5-1
TGTGCCAGCAGTGATACCAGGGGAAGCTATGGCTACACCTTC | CASSDTRGSYGYTF | TRBJ1-2 | NA | 14 | NA | TRBV9
TGCAGCGTTCGGGGCTGGGGGGACTACGAGCAGTACTTC | CSVRGWGDYEQYF | TRBJ2-7 | NA | 13 | NA | TRBV29-1
TGTGCCAGCAGCCGGGACAGGGGGCATGTCAGCTACAATGAGCAGTTCTTC | CASSRDRGHVSYNEQFF | TRBJ2-1 | few | 17 | TRBD1 | TRBV5-6